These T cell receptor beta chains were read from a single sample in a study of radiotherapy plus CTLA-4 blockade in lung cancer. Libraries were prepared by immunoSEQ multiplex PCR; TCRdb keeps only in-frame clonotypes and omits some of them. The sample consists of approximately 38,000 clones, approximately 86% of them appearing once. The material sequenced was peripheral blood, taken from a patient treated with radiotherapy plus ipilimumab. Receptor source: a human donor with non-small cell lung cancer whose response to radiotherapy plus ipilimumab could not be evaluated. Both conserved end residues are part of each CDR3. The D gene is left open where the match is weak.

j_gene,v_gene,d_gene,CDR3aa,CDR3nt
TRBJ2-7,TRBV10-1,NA,CATGTLNSYEQYF,TGCGCCACCGGGACATTAAACTCCTACGAGCAGTACTTC
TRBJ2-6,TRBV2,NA,CASSESRASGANVLTF,TGTGCCAGCAGTGAGTCAAGAGCCTCTGGGGCCAACGTCCTGACTTTC
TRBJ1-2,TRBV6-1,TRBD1,CASSEAGTGGDGYTF,TGTGCCAGCAGTGAAGCAGGCACAGGGGGCGACGGCTACACCTTC
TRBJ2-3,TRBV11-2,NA,CASRMRGRTDTQYF,TGTGCCAGCAGGATGCGGGGCCGCACAGATACGCAGTATTTT
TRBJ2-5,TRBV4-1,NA,CASSQDAPASATQYF,TGCGCCAGCAGCCAAGATGCTCCCGCGTCTGCGACCCAGTACTTC
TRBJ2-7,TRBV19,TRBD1,CASSWGQGAYEQYF,TGTGCCAGTTCTTGGGGACAGGGGGCATACGAGCAGTACTTC
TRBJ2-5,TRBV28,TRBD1,CASSFYRTGKSLSSQETQYF,TGTGCCAGCAGTTTTTATCGGACAGGGAAAAGTTTATCGTCCCAAGAGACCCAGTACTTC
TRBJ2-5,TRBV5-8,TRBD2,CASSQGLAGVMGETQYF,TGTGCCAGCAGCCAGGGACTAGCGGGAGTAATGGGGGAGACCCAGTACTTC
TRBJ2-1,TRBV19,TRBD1,CASRGQSNEQFF,TGTGCCAGTAGGGGACAGAGCAATGAGCAGTTCTTC
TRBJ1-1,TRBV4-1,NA,CASSQPFPYRQAANTEAFF,TGCGCCAGCAGCCAACCCTTCCCTTATCGACAGGCCGCGAACACTGAAGCTTTCTTT
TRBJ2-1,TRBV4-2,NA,CASSQEPGFIWNEQFF,TGTGCCAGCAGCCAAGAACCGGGGTTCATATGGAATGAGCAGTTCTTC
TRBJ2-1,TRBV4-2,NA,CASSHIGQTQSTSLSYNEQFF,TGTGCCAGCAGCCATATCGGACAGACCCAATCAACCAGTCTCTCCTACAATGAGCAGTTCTTC
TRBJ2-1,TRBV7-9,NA,CASSKERGNEQFF,TGTGCCAGCAGCAAAGAAAGAGGCAATGAGCAGTTCTTC
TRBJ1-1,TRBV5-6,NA,CASSFSGYGTEAFF,TGTGCCAGCAGCTTCTCAGGGTATGGAACTGAAGCTTTCTTT
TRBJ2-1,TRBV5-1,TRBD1,CASSFSTGGTYNEQFF,TGCGCCAGCAGCTTTTCGACAGGGGGGACCTACAATGAGCAGTTCTTC
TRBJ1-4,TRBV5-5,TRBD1,CASSPTTGARTNEKLFF,TGTGCCAGCAGCCCCACGACAGGGGCGAGAACTAATGAAAAACTGTTTTTT
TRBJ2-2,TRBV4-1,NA,CASSQGPFAGTNTGELFF,TGCGCCAGCAGCCAAGGCCCTTTTGCAGGGACGAACACCGGGGAGCTGTTTTTT
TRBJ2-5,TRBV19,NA,CASKLTGAAPQYF,TGTGCCAGCAAACTGACAGGCGCTGCCCCCCAGTACTTC
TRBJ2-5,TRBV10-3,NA,CATAGTAKETQYF,TGTGCCACCGCGGGGACCGCTAAAGAGACCCAGTACTTC
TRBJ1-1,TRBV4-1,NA,CASSQIRDDTEAFF,TGCGCCAGCAGCCAAATCAGGGATGACACTGAAGCTTTCTTT